The 30 T cell receptor beta chains reported below all come from one sample, sequenced in a study of OX40 agonist ivuxolimab in advanced cancers. Produced via immunoSEQ multiplex PCR; TCRdb's table is partial and in-frame only. This table holds some 80,000 clones, around nine tenths found once. Sequences were derived from CD4+ or CD8+ T cells sorted from blood, sampled in a trial of the OX40 agonist ivuxolimab. The receptors were sampled from an adult with an advanced solid tumor such as melanoma, head and neck, liver or kidney cancer.

This clone was detected only once. The CDR3 loop is CASSLGIPSYGYTF. The CDR3 DNA sequence: TGCGCCAGCAGCTTAGGGATCCCGAGCTATGGCTACACCTTC. The chain links TRBV5-1 to TRBJ1-2, with no clear D. Germline CDR1 SGHRS, CDR2 YFSETQ. The CDR3 has 14 amino acids. The V gene lost 2 bases and the J gene lost 4 bases, with 12 bases spanning the gap.

This clone was seen a single time. V usage is TRBV13 and J usage is TRBJ2-7; weak D call: TRBD1 (6 bases). V dropped 4 bases and J dropped 6 bases, with 19 bases sitting between them. Looked up from germline, CDR1 is PRHDT and CDR2 is FYEKMQ (reference sequence). The CDR3 consists of 15 residues. The CDR3 DNA is TGTGCCAGCAGCTCCGCAGGGGCCTACTTTGCCGAGCAGTACTTC. It encodes CASSSAGAYFAEQYF.

The CDR3 here is CASSLRGTSTPGVTQYF. CDR3 DNA: TGTGCCAGCAGCTTAAGGGGGACTTCTACGCCAGGAGTGACCCAGTACTTC. The chain has TRBV7-2 and TRBJ2-5, with D perhaps assigned TRBD1 or TRBD2 (6 bases each). Germline CDR1 reads SGHTA; CDR2 reads FQGNSA. CDR3 size: 17 residues. The ends were cut back, 2 bases at V and 7 bases at J, with 23 bases in the middle.

The genes are TRBV18 and TRBJ1-2; 12 bases are a match to TRBD1. The J segment lost 7 bases and the V segment lost 3 bases, leaving 9 bases of the junction unmatched. This CDR3 region has 16 residues. Germline V gene data show CDR1 as KGHSH and CDR2 as LQKENI. In DNA, the CDR3 is TGTGCCAGCTCACCTTACCGGGACAGGGGGCTTGGTGGCTACACCTTC. This codes for CASSPYRDRGLGGYTF. Drawing the rest from reference TRBV18 and TRBJ1-2, the complete variable domain is NAGVMQNPRHLVRRRGQEARLRCSPMKGHSHVYWYRQLPEEGLKFMVYLQKENIIDESGMPKERFSAEFPKEGPSILRIQQVVRGDSAAYFCASSPYRDRGLGGYTFGSGTRLTVV.

The chain joins TRBV5-1 to TRBJ1-3; D unclear. Looked up from germline, CDR1 is SGHRS and CDR2 is YFSETQ. This CDR3 contains 15 residues. Trimming stripped 0 bases from V and 0 bases from J, with 7 bases between. The CDR3 nucleotides read TGCGCCAGCAGCTTGGGTCCTTTCTCTGGAAACACCATATATTTT. This gives the protein CASSLGPFSGNTIYF.

This chain joins TRBV5-1 and TRBJ1-1; tentatively, D is TRBD1 (5 bases). This CDR3 is 13 amino acids long. Germline loops: CDR1 SGHRS, CDR2 YFSETQ. V was pared by 5 bases and J by 8 bases, with 16 bases between. Here the CDR3 DNA reads TGCGCCAGCAGACTAGGTGAGGGGCGCGAAGCTTTCTTT. It is translated as CASRLGEGREAFF.

V usage is TRBV29-1 and J usage is TRBJ1-1, with D unresolved. Germline CDR1 is SQVTM and CDR2 is ANQGSEA. The V and J ends lost 4 bases and 4 bases respectively, with 10 bases between them. This CDR3 is built from 12 residues. The CDR3 DNA reads as TGCAGCGTTGGCTCGGGTGGCACTGAAGCTTTCTTT. It yields the protein CSVGSGGTEAFF.

The chain has TRBV28 and TRBJ1-5; possible D gene TRBD1, 6 bases. Germline assignment: CDR1 MDHEN and CDR2 SYDVKM. V was trimmed by 7 bases and J by 0 bases, leaving 13 bases between them. The CDR3 consists of 15 residues. This chain's CDR3 is CASNQGHFSNQPQHF. Written as DNA, the CDR3 is TGTGCCAGCAACCAGGGACATTTTAGCAATCAGCCCCAGCATTTT.

This clone was seen only once. The gene calls are TRBV18 and TRBJ1-2, with D uncertain. Germline loops: CDR1 KGHSH, CDR2 LQKENI. CDR3 length equals 15 residues. Trimming cost V 0 bases and J 6 bases, with 14 bases left between them. The CDR3 is CASSPPNRVLDGYTF. The DNA for the CDR3 is TGTGCCAGCTCACCACCTAATCGGGTACTTGATGGCTACACCTTC.

This chain links TRBV18 with TRBJ2-1; TRBD1 or TRBD2 may be the D gene (6 bases each). The CDR3 spans 16 residues. V was shortened by 3 bases and J by 5 bases, with 17 bases between the two germline ends. Per the germline V gene, CDR1 is KGHSH and CDR2 is LQKENI. The CDR3 spells CASSPLLGGAHNEQFF. DNA for the CDR3: TGTGCCAGCTCACCCCTCCTGGGGGGCGCCCACAATGAGCAGTTCTTC.

V and J are TRBV5-1 and TRBJ1-1, with TRBD1 as a possible D gene (5 bases). CDR3 length equals 14 residues. V lost 4 bases and J lost 3, with 13 bases in between. CDR1 is SGHRS, CDR2 YFSETQ, per germline. The CDR3 protein is CASSVDRGDTEAFF. Written as DNA, the CDR3 is TGCGCCAGCAGCGTGGACCGGGGGGACACTGAAGCTTTCTTT.

The rearrangement links TRBV6-1 to TRBJ2-3; a weak D match, TRBD2 (6 bases). The V and J ends lost 8 bases and 2 bases respectively, with 11 bases between them. Germline lookup yields CDR1 MNHNS and CDR2 SASEGT. CDR3 length: 13 residues. The CDR3 nucleotides read TGTGCCAGCCGCGGGACGTACACAGATACGCAGTATTTT. Amino acid sequence: CASRGTYTDTQYF.

This CDR3 reads CASSQGQVYQPQHF. The CDR3, as DNA: TGTGCCAGCAGCCAAGGACAGGTCTATCAGCCCCAGCATTTT. The gene calls are TRBV7-2 and TRBJ1-5, with TRBD1 matching 7 bases. The CDR3 covers 14 residues. Per germline, CDR1 SGHTA and CDR2 FQGNSA. V shed 5 bases, J shed 5 bases, and the junction held 6 bases outside the gene matches.

This clone was picked up one time. The chain carries TRBV11-3 and TRBJ2-2, with 12 bases that match TRBD2. CDR1 and CDR2 (germline): SGHNT, YENEEA. CDR3 size: 16 residues. V was pared by 5 bases and J by 4 bases, with 5 bases of the junction left unmatched. The CDR3 is CASSVLAGGLTGELFF. The CDR3 bases are TGTGCCAGCAGCGTCCTAGCGGGAGGGCTCACCGGGGAGCTGTTTTTT.

The chain couples TRBV5-1 to TRBJ1-2; D unclear. The ends were cut back, 0 bases at V and 5 bases at J, with 8 bases in the middle. Germline V lookup: CDR1 SGHRS, CDR2 YFSETQ. This CDR3 spans 13 amino acids. The CDR3 region is CASSLGQTYGYTF. The CDR3, as DNA: TGCGCCAGCAGCTTGGGTCAGACTTATGGCTACACCTTC. Full variable domain (remainder filled in from reference TRBV5-1 and TRBJ1-2): KAGVTQTPRYLIKTRGQQVTLSCSPISGHRSVSWYQQTPGQGLQFLFEYFSETQRNKGNFPGRFSGRQFSNSRSEMNVSTLELGDSALYLCASSLGQTYGYTFGSGTRLTVV.

The chain has TRBV15 and TRBJ2-4, with D maybe TRBD1 (6 bases). CDR3 size: 14 residues. V dropped 4 bases and J dropped 3 bases, with 10 bases sitting between them. Germline-derived CDR1 and CDR2 are LNHNV and YYDKDF (reference sequence). The CDR3 nucleotides are TGTGCCACCAGCAAGGGACAAAACAAAAACATTCAGTACTTC. Protein: CATSKGQNKNIQYF.

The CDR3 DNA reads TGTGCCAGCAGTTATGGACTAGCGGCGAACACCGGGGAGCTGTTTTTT. As protein: CASSYGLAANTGELFF. The chain employs TRBV6-6 and TRBJ2-2, with TRBD2 matching 10 bases. V gave up 3 bases and J gave up 0 bases; unmatched junction bases: 1. This CDR3 has 16 amino acids. Germline V gives CDR1 MNHNY, CDR2 SVGAGI (reference sequence).

Remarks on this clone: The same CDR3 arises from other DNA sequences in this sample as well. The chain combines TRBV5-1 with TRBJ2-1, with D perhaps matching TRBD1 or TRBD2 (6 bases each). V lost 1 base and J lost 0, with 11 bases in between. The CDR3 is 16 amino acids. CDR1 is SGHRS, CDR2 YFSETQ, per germline. As DNA, the CDR3 is TGCGCCAGCAGCTTGTTGACGGGGGCCTCCTACAATGAGCAGTTCTTC. This translates into CASSLLTGASYNEQFF.

This chain links TRBV5-1 with TRBJ1-6; maybe TRBD1 (5 bases). Trimming took 5 bases from V and 7 from J, leaving 16 bases between them. Germline CDR1 reads SGHRS; CDR2 reads YFSETQ. The CDR3 has 15 residues. As DNA, the CDR3 is TGCGCCAGCAGTCTTGCGGGACCGTCCAATTCACCCCTCCACTTT. Its protein product is CASSLAGPSNSPLHF.

V gene TRBV18 combines with J gene TRBJ2-7; D possibly corresponds to TRBD2 (6 bases). Trimming pared 3 bases from V and 0 bases from J, leaving 12 bases between. The CDR3 has 15 amino acids. The germline V gene encodes CDR1 KGHSH and CDR2 LQKENI. The CDR3 coding sequence is TGTGCCAGCTCACCCGGAGGGATGGGCTCCTACGAGCAGTACTTC. Translating it yields CASSPGGMGSYEQYF.

The chain couples TRBV11-1 to TRBJ2-1; D uncertain. V was cut by 3 bases and J by 10 bases, with 7 bases left in between. Germline-derived CDR1 and CDR2 are SGHAT and FQDESV (reference sequence). This CDR3 spans 11 amino acids. CDR3 coding DNA: TGTGCCAGCAGCTTTAGGAAGGAGCAGTTCTTC. Translated, it gives CASSFRKEQFF.

This chain links TRBV11-2 with TRBJ1-2; D ambiguous. Germline V gene sequence: CDR1 SGHAT, CDR2 FQNNGV. This CDR3 has 15 residues. Trimming took off 2 bases at V and 2 bases at J, with 12 bases between the two ends. CDR3 protein: CASSLTGSPNYGYTF. In DNA, the CDR3 is TGTGCCAGCAGCTTAACCGGGTCCCCAAACTATGGCTACACCTTC. Variable domain in full (rest from reference TRBV11-2 and TRBJ1-2): EAGVAQSPRYKIIEKRQSVAFWCNPISGHATLYWYQQILGQGPKLLIQFQNNGVVDDSQLPKDRFSAERLKGVDSTLKIQPAKLEDSAVYLCASSLTGSPNYGYTFGSGTRLTVV.

J is TRBJ2-7 and V is TRBV5-6; 14 bases agree with TRBD2. Unmatched junction bases numbered 11, after V lost 4 bases and J lost 5 bases. Per the germline V gene, CDR1 is SGHDT and CDR2 is YYEEEE. The CDR3 totals 17 residues. In DNA form, the CDR3 reads TGTGCCAGCAGCGGCGGACTAGCGGGAGGCGTTTGGAACGAGCAGTACTTC. Amino acids: CASSGGLAGGVWNEQYF.

This chain links TRBV14 with TRBJ2-2, with D possibly matching TRBD1 (6 bases). This CDR3 comprises 16 residues. CDR1 is SGHDN, CDR2 FVKESK, per germline. The V and J ends lost 2 bases and 7 bases respectively, with 17 bases between them. CDR3 residues: CASSQLKNPRGGELFF. CDR3 coding DNA: TGTGCCAGCAGCCAATTAAAGAACCCCAGGGGCGGGGAGCTGTTTTTT.

This clone showed up just a few times. This chain connects TRBV6-1 to TRBJ2-7, with TRBD2 matching over 8 bases. V trimming: 5 bases; J trimming: 0 bases; junction bases outside the gene matches: 6. The CDR3 is 15 amino acids. CDR1 MNHNS and CDR2 SASEGT come from the germline V gene. As DNA, the CDR3 is TGTGCCAGCAGTTTTCAAAGCGGGAGCTCCTACGAGCAGTACTTC. This gives the protein CASSFQSGSSYEQYF.

V is TRBV6-4 and J is TRBJ1-5, with no clear D. The CDR3 has 13 amino acids. Germline CDR1 reads MRHNA; CDR2 reads SNTAGT. Trimming pared 4 bases from V and 3 bases from J, leaving 7 bases between. The CDR3 loop reads CASSVDYNQPQHF. CDR3 bases: TGTGCCAGCAGTGTGGACTACAATCAGCCCCAGCATTTT.

The chain links TRBV2 to TRBJ2-1; D is possibly TRBD1 (5 bases). The ends were cut back, 4 bases at V and 7 bases at J, with 8 bases in the middle. The CDR3 consists of 12 residues. Germline CDR1 reads SNHLY; CDR2 reads FYNNEI. As DNA, the CDR3 is TGTGCCAGCAGTGGGGCAGGGAATGAGCAGTTCTTC. It is translated as CASSGAGNEQFF.

This chain joins TRBV11-2 and TRBJ2-2, with 7 bases matching TRBD1. With V trimmed by 4 bases and J by 9 bases, 14 bases remained unmatched. Germline V gives CDR1 SGHAT, CDR2 FQNNGV. The CDR3 spans 16 residues. The CDR3 sequence: CASSSYGTETYRELFF. Written as DNA, the CDR3 is TGTGCCAGCAGCTCCTACGGGACAGAAACCTACCGGGAGCTGTTTTTT.

The chain links TRBV30 to TRBJ2-7; 7 bases agree with TRBD1. V lost 1 base, J lost 2 bases, and 11 bases stayed unmatched. The CDR3 length is 16 residues. From germline, CDR1 is GTSNPN and CDR2 SVGIG (reference sequence). CDR3 region: CAWSGTGTAPPYEQYF. The CDR3, as DNA: TGTGCCTGGAGTGGAACCGGGACAGCCCCCCCCTACGAGCAGTACTTC.

Only one count was recorded for this clone. This chain connects TRBV7-9 to TRBJ2-2; 12 bases fit TRBD1. CDR1 SEHNR and CDR2 FQNEAQ come from the germline V gene (reference sequence). V shed 5 bases and J 4 bases; nucleotides not matched to a gene: 5. The CDR3 spans 16 residues. The CDR3 loop reads CASSPGTGGFTGELFF. The DNA for the CDR3 is TGTGCCAGCAGCCCGGGGACAGGGGGCTTCACCGGGGAGCTGTTTTTT.